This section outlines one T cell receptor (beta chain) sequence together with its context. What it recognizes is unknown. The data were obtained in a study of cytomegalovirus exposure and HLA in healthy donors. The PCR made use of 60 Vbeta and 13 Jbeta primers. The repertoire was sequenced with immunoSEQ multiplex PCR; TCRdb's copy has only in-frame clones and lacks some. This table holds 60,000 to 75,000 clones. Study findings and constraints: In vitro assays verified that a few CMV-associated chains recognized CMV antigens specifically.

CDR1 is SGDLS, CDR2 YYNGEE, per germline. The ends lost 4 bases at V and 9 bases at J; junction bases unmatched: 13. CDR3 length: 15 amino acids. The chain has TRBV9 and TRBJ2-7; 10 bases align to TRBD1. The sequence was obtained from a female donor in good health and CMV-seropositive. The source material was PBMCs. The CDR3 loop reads CASSPSGQGVAGQYF. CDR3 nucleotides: TGTGCCAGCAGCCCTAGCGGACAGGGGGTAGCTGGGCAGTACTTC. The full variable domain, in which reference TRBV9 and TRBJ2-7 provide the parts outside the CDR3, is DSGVTQTPKHLITATGQRVTLRCSPRSGDLSVYWYQQSLDQGLQFLIQYYNGEERAKGNILERFSAQQFPDLHSELNLSSLELGDSALYFCASSPSGQGVAGQYFGPGTRLTVT.